A single sample gave rise to the 19 T cell receptor beta chains below, sequenced in a study of blood T cell repertoires in COVID-19. Generated by immunoSEQ multiplex PCR, the TCRdb table keeps only in-frame clones and is missing some. The sample gives about 150,000 clones, about four fifths of which show up once; about 10% is in the top ten. Sequencing input: peripheral blood. These receptors originate from a woman over 75 with active or convalescent COVID-19.

This chain connects TRBV6-6 to TRBJ2-7; 9 bases line up with TRBD2. From germline, CDR1 is MNHNY and CDR2 SVGAGI (reference sequence). The CDR3 extends over 18 amino acids. The J segment lost 0 bases and the V segment lost 5 bases, leaving 14 bases of the junction unmatched. The CDR3 DNA reads TGTGCCAGCAGTCGCGCGACTACGCGTAGCGGGAGCTCCTACGAGCAGTACTTC. Translating it yields CASSRATTRSGSSYEQYF.

The chain recombines TRBV7-2 with TRBJ1-1; D is unresolved. The CDR3 sequence is 17 residues long. V dropped 2 bases and J dropped 3 bases, with 19 bases sitting between them. Germline V gives CDR1 SGHTA, CDR2 FQGNSA. CDR3 protein: CASSLTGSALVHTEAFF. CDR3 in DNA: TGTGCCAGCAGCTTAACGGGGAGCGCTCTCGTACACACTGAAGCTTTCTTT.

The rearrangement links TRBV5-1 to TRBJ2-2; TRBD1 matches at 12 bases. Per the germline V gene, CDR1 is SGHRS and CDR2 is YFSETQ. This CDR3 comprises 17 residues. With 3 bases clipped from V and 5 bases from J, the junction kept 8 bases outside the gene matches. For the CDR3, the DNA is TGCGCCAGCAGCTCGGGACAGGGGGCCTCCCGAACCGGGGAGCTGTTTTTT. It translates to CASSSGQGASRTGELFF.

In this sample, this clone turned up once. This chain joins TRBV15 and TRBJ1-1; 8 bases are shared with TRBD1. Unmatched junction bases numbered 10, after V lost 3 bases and J lost 4 bases. Per germline, CDR1 LNHNV and CDR2 YYDKDF (reference sequence). The CDR3 totals 16 residues. CDR3 nucleotides: TGTGCCACCAGCAGCCCGGGACAGGCACTGCGCACTGAAGCTTTCTTT. Its translation is CATSSPGQALRTEAFF.

This clone occurred a few times. The CDR3 DNA reads as TGCGCCAGCAGCCCACAGGGGATTTTAGCTAACTATGGCTACACCTTC. This gives the protein CASSPQGILANYGYTF. V and J are TRBV4-1 and TRBJ1-2, with TRBD1 matching over 7 bases. V was pared by 4 bases and J by 0 bases, with 8 bases of the junction left unmatched. Per the germline V gene, CDR1 is MGHRA and CDR2 is YSYEKL. This CDR3 has 16 residues.

In DNA, the CDR3 is TGTGCCAGCACGCGGGAGAGGGAAGATACGCAGTATTTT. Amino acid sequence: CASTREREDTQYF. The chain employs TRBV6-5 and TRBJ2-3; 7 nucleotides align to TRBD2. This CDR3 region has 13 residues. V shed 7 bases and J 5 bases; nucleotides not matched to a gene: 6. From germline, CDR1 is MNHEY and CDR2 SVGAGI.

J is TRBJ2-1 and V is TRBV19; D possibly corresponds to TRBD1 (7 bases). V was cut by 5 bases and J by 8 bases, with 16 bases left in between. Germline assignment: CDR1 LNHDA and CDR2 SQIVND (reference sequence). CDR3 size: 14 residues. CDR3 bases: TGTGCCAGTAGTCCCCAGGGGGGTAGCTATGAGCAGTTCTTC. Amino acids: CASSPQGGSYEQFF.

The CDR3 protein is CASSRAGQGVNYGYTF. The CDR3 DNA reads TGTGCCAGCAGTCGGGCAGGACAGGGGGTGAACTATGGCTACACCTTC. The J gene is TRBJ1-2, the V gene TRBV7-9, with 10 bases lining up with TRBD1. This CDR3 spans 16 amino acids. J was trimmed by 2 bases and V by 6 bases; bases with no gene match: 9. The germline V gene encodes CDR1 SEHNR and CDR2 FQNEAQ (reference sequence). Full variable domain (rest looked up from reference TRBV7-9 and TRBJ1-2): DTGVSQNPRHKITKRGQNVTFRCDPISEHNRLYWYRQTLGQGPEFLTYFQNEAQLEKSRLLSDRFSAERPKGSFSTLEIQRTEQGDSAMYLCASSRAGQGVNYGYTFGSGTRLTVV.

The CDR3 protein is CASSEWLAGAYEQFF. As DNA, the CDR3 is TGTGCCAGCAGTGAATGGCTAGCGGGAGCCTATGAGCAGTTCTTC. The J gene is TRBJ2-1, the V gene TRBV25-1; TRBD2 matches 10 bases. V was pared by 1 base and J by 8 bases, with 5 bases of the junction left unmatched. Germline CDR1 reads MGHDK; CDR2 reads SYGVNS. This CDR3 has 15 amino acids.

The chain uses TRBV9 and TRBJ1-2, with TRBD1 identical over 7 bases. This CDR3 comprises 16 residues. From germline, CDR1 is SGDLS and CDR2 YYNGEE. V was clipped by 4 bases and J by 8 bases; unmatched bases: 17. As DNA, the CDR3 is TGTGCCAGCAGCCAATCGACAGGGACGCCCGCTGGAGGCTACACCTTC. It yields the protein CASSQSTGTPAGGYTF.

With regard to this clone: Other DNA sequences in this specimen translate into the identical CDR3. The J gene is TRBJ1-3, the V gene TRBV9, with a tentative D call TRBD1 (6 bases). The germline V gene encodes CDR1 SGDLS and CDR2 YYNGEE. The CDR3 is 14 amino acids. Trimming shortened V by 2 bases and J by 4 bases, and 10 bases separated the two germline ends. The CDR3 reads CASSVQGSGNTIYF. The CDR3 DNA is TGTGCCAGCAGCGTTCAGGGGTCAGGAAACACCATATATTTT.

This clone appeared once. The V and J genes are TRBV6-5 and TRBJ1-1; TRBD1 matches 7 bases. The CDR3 is 13 amino acids. Germline V gene data show CDR1 as MNHEY and CDR2 as SVGAGI. Losses at the gene ends were 5 bases for V and 5 bases for J; bases not matched to a gene: 5. CDR3: CASSTTGVTEAFF. DNA for the CDR3: TGTGCCAGCAGTACTACAGGGGTTACTGAAGCTTTCTTT.

The chain carries TRBV11-2 and TRBJ1-2; no reliable D call. Germline assignment: CDR1 SGHAT and CDR2 FQNNGV. This CDR3 region has 12 residues. Trimming took 3 bases from V and 8 from J, leaving 10 bases between them. The CDR3 region has the DNA TGTGCCAGCAGCTTCTCCGGGGTGGGCTACACCTTC. Translated: CASSFSGVGYTF.

This clone was picked up one time. This sequence joins TRBV12-5 and TRBJ1-1, with D maybe TRBD1 (5 bases). CDR1 is LGHNT and CDR2 is FRNRAP in the germline V gene. The CDR3 loop spans 13 amino acids. V was clipped by 6 bases and J by 4 bases, with 12 bases between them. For the CDR3, the DNA is TGTGCTAGTGGCGAATCAGGGTTCACTGAAGCTTTCTTT. Translation gives CASGESGFTEAFF. The complete variable domain, with remaining parts taken from reference TRBV12-5 and TRBJ1-1, reads DARVTQTPRHKVTEMGQEVTMRCQPILGHNTVFWYRQTMMQGLELLAYFRNRAPLDDSGMPKDRFSAEMPDATLATLKIQPSEPRDSAVYFCASGESGFTEAFFGQGTRLTVV.

This clone came up a few times. V is TRBV27 and J is TRBJ2-7; 8 nucleotides match TRBD1. The CDR3 is 13 residues long. Trimming at V came to 6 bases and at J to 7 bases, leaving 8 bases not matched to a gene. In germline, CDR1 is MNHEY, CDR2 SMNVEV (reference sequence). As DNA, the CDR3 is TGTGCCAGCAGGACAGGGGTGGGTGGGGAGCAGTACTTC. It specifies CASRTGVGGEQYF.

The chain recombines TRBV28 with TRBJ2-1, with 12 positions matching TRBD2. Unmatched junction bases numbered 7, after V lost 6 bases and J lost 13 bases. The CDR3 loop spans 13 amino acids. Germline V lookup: CDR1 MDHEN, CDR2 SYDVKM. CDR3 in DNA: TGTGCCAGCAGAGTGGGGACTAGCGGGCACCAGTTCTTC. Translation: CASRVGTSGHQFF.

This clone was counted between two and nine times. The junction differs from germline at one of its ends, possibly a read error. The V call is TRBV9, the J call TRBJ2-2; 8 nucleotides align to TRBD2. This CDR3 region has 14 residues. CDR1 is SGDLS and CDR2 is YYNGEE in the germline V gene. This CDR3 reads CASSVDGRAGQLFF. The CDR3 DNA follows: TGTGCCAGCAGCGTAGACGGGAGGGCCGGGCAGCTGTTTTTT.

This clone has just a few counts. The rearrangement links TRBV29-1 to TRBJ1-1; 8 nucleotides agree with TRBD1. The germline V gene encodes CDR1 SQVTM and CDR2 ANQGSEA. CDR3 length: 15 residues. V shed 8 bases and J 1 base; nucleotides not matched to a gene: 12. Written as DNA, the CDR3 is TGCAGCCTGACAGGGGATGGGAGGGGGAACACTGAAGCTTTCTTT. It yields the protein CSLTGDGRGNTEAFF. The variable domain in full, completed from reference TRBV29-1 and TRBJ1-1, reads SAVISQKPSRDICQRGTSLTIQCQVDSQVTMMFWYRQQPGQSLTLIATANQGSEATYESGFVIDKFPISRPNLTFSTLTVSNMSPEDSSIYLCSLTGDGRGNTEAFFGQGTRLTVV.

This chain uses TRBV2 with TRBJ1-5, with TRBD1 matching over 8 bases. Germline CDR1 is SNHLY and CDR2 is FYNNEI. V dropped 6 bases and J dropped 6; count of bases not matched to a gene: 4. The CDR3 is 13 amino acids. The CDR3: CASRAGGSQPQHF. The CDR3 region has the DNA TGTGCCAGCAGGGCAGGGGGCAGTCAGCCCCAGCATTTT.